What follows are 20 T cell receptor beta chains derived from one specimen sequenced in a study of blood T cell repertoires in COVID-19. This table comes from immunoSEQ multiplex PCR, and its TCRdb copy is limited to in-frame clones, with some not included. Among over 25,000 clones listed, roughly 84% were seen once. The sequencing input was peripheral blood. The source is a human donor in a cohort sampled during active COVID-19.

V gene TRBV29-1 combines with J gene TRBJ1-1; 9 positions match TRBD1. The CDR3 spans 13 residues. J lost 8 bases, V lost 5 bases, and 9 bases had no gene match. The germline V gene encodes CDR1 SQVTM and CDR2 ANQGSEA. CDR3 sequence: CSVRGQGRPEAFF. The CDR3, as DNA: TGCAGCGTTCGCGGACAGGGGCGCCCCGAAGCTTTCTTT. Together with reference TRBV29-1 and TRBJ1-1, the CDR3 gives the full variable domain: SAVISQKPSRDICQRGTSLTIQCQVDSQVTMMFWYRQQPGQSLTLIATANQGSEATYESGFVIDKFPISRPNLTFSTLTVSNMSPEDSSIYLCSVRGQGRPEAFFGQGTRLTVV.

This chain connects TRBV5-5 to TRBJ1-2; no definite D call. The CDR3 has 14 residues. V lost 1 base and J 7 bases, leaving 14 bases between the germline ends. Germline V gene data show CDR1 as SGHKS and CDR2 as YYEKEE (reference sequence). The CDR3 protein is CASSLLLGSSGYTF. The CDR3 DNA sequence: TGTGCCAGCAGCTTGCTCTTAGGGAGTTCTGGCTACACCTTC.

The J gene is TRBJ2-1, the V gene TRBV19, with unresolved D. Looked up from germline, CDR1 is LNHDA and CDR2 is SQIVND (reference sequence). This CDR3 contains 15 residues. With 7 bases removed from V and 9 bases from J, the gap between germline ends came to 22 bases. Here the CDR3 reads CASIPEVRWLAEQFF. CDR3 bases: TGTGCCAGTATACCCGAGGTCCGTTGGCTCGCTGAGCAGTTCTTC.

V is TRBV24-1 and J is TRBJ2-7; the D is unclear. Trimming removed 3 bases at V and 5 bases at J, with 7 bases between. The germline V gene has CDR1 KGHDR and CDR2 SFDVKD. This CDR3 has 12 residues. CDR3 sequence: CATSDLAHEQYF. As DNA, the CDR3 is TGTGCCACCAGTGATCTGGCCCACGAGCAGTACTTC.

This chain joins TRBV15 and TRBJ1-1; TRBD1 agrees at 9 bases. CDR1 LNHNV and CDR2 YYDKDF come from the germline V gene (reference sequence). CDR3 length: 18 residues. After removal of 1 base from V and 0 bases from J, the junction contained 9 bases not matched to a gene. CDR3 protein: CATSRGFSGTGMNTEAFF. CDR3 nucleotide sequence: TGTGCCACCAGCAGAGGATTTTCCGGGACAGGGATGAACACTGAAGCTTTCTTT. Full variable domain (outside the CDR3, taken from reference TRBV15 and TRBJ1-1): DAMVIQNPRYQVTQFGKPVTLSCSQTLNHNVMYWYQQKSSQAPKLLFHYYDKDFNNEADTPDNFQSRRPNTSFCFLDIRSPGLGDTAMYLCATSRGFSGTGMNTEAFFGQGTRLTVV.

The CDR3 DNA follows: TGTGCCAGCAGCTCGACAGGCCTCCCTAACTATGGCTACACCTTC. Translating gives CASSSTGLPNYGYTF. This chain uses TRBV11-2 with TRBJ1-2; the D gene is possibly TRBD1 (6 bases). With 4 bases removed from V and 0 bases from J, the gap between germline ends came to 12 bases. The CDR3 has 15 residues. From germline, CDR1 is SGHAT and CDR2 FQNNGV.

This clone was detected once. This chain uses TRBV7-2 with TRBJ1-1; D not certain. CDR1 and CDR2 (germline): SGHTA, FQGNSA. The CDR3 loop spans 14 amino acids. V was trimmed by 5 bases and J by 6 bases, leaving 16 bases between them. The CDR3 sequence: CASSKTRETPEAFF. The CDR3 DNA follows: TGTGCCAGCAGCAAGACCCGGGAGACTCCTGAAGCTTTCTTT.

The CDR3 protein is CASSIGGRGSEQYF. CDR3 bases: TGTGCCAGTAGTATAGGGGGCAGGGGATCCGAGCAGTACTTC. V is TRBV19 and J is TRBJ2-7; a possible D gene is TRBD1 (6 bases). The CDR3 contains 14 residues. V lost 1 base and J lost 6, with 13 bases in between. In germline, CDR1 is LNHDA, CDR2 SQIVND (reference sequence).

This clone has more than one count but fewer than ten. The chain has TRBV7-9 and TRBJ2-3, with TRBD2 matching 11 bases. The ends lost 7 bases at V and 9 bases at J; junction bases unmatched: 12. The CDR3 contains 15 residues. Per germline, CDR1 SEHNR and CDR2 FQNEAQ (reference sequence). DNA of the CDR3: TGTGCCAGCACCCTTAGCGGGGGGGCCGGGAAGACGCAGTATTTT. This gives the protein CASTLSGGAGKTQYF.

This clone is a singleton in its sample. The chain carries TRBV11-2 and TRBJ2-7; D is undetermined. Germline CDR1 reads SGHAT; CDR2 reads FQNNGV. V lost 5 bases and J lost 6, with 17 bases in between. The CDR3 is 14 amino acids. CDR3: CASSPGFSPPEQYF. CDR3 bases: TGTGCCAGCAGCCCCGGTTTTTCTCCCCCCGAGCAGTACTTC.

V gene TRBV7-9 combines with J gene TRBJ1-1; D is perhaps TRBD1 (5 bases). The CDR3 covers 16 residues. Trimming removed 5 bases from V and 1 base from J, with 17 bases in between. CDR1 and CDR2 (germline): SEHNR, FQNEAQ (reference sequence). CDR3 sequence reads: CASSLRWVGQNTEAFF. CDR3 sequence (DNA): TGTGCCAGCAGCCTAAGGTGGGTTGGACAGAACACTGAAGCTTTCTTT.

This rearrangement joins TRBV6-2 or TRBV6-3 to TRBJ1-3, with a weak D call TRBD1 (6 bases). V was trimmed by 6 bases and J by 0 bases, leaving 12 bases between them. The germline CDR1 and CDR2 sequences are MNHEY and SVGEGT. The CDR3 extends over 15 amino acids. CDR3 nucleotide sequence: TGTGCCAGCAGCCCGGACAGAGCCTCTGGAAACACCATATATTTT. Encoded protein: CASSPDRASGNTIYF.

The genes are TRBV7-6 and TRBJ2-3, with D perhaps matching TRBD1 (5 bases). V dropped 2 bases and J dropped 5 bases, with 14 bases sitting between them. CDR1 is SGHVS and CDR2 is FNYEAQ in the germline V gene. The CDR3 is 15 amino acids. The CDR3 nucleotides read TGTGCCAGCAGCTTAATGGGCCCTAGGGGAGATACGCAGTATTTT. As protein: CASSLMGPRGDTQYF.

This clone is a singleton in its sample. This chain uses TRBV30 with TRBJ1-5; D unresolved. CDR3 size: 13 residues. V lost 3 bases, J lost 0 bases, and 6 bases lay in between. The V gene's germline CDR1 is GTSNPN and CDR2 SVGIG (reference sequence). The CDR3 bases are TGTGCCTGGAGGCGTGATAGCAATCAGCCCCAGCATTTT. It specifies CAWRRDSNQPQHF.

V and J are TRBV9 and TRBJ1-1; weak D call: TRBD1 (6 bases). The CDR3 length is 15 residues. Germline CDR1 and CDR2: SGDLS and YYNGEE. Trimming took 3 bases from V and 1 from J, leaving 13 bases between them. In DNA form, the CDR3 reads TGTGCCAGCAGCGCCCTCGGACAGCCGAACACTGAAGCTTTCTTT. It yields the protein CASSALGQPNTEAFF.

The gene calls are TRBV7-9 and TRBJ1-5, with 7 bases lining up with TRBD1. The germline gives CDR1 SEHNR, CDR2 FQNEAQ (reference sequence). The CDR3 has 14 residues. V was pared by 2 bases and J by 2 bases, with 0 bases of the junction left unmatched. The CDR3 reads CASSLQGGNQPQHF. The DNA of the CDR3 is TGTGCCAGCAGCTTACAGGGGGGCAATCAGCCCCAGCATTTT.

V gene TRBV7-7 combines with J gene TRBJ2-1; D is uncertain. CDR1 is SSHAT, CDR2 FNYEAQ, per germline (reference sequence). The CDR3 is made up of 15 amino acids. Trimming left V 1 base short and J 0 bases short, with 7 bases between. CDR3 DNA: TGTGCCAGCAGCTTAGGTCCAGTCTCCTACAATGAGCAGTTCTTC. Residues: CASSLGPVSYNEQFF.

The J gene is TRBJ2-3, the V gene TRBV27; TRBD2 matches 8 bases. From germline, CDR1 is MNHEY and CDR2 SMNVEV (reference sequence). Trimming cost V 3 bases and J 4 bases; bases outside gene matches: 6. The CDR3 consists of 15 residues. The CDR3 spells CASSFGRGVSDTQYF. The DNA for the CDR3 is TGTGCCAGCAGTTTCGGGCGGGGGGTTTCAGATACGCAGTATTTT.

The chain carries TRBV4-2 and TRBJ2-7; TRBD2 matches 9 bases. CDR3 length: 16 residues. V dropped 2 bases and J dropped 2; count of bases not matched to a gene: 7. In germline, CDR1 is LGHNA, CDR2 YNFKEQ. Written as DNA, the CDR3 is TGTGCCAGCAGCCAAATTGCTAGCGGGGCGACCTACGAGCAGTACTTC. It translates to CASSQIASGATYEQYF.

The CDR3 bases are TGTGCCAGTAGCTTAGGACAGCTAGGTGGGGATACGCAGTATTTT. Encoded protein: CASSLGQLGGDTQYF. The V gene is TRBV19, the J gene TRBJ2-3; possibly TRBD1 for D (6 bases). The V and J ends lost 6 bases and 6 bases respectively, with 19 bases between them. The CDR3 has 15 residues. The germline V gene has CDR1 LNHDA and CDR2 SQIVND (reference sequence).